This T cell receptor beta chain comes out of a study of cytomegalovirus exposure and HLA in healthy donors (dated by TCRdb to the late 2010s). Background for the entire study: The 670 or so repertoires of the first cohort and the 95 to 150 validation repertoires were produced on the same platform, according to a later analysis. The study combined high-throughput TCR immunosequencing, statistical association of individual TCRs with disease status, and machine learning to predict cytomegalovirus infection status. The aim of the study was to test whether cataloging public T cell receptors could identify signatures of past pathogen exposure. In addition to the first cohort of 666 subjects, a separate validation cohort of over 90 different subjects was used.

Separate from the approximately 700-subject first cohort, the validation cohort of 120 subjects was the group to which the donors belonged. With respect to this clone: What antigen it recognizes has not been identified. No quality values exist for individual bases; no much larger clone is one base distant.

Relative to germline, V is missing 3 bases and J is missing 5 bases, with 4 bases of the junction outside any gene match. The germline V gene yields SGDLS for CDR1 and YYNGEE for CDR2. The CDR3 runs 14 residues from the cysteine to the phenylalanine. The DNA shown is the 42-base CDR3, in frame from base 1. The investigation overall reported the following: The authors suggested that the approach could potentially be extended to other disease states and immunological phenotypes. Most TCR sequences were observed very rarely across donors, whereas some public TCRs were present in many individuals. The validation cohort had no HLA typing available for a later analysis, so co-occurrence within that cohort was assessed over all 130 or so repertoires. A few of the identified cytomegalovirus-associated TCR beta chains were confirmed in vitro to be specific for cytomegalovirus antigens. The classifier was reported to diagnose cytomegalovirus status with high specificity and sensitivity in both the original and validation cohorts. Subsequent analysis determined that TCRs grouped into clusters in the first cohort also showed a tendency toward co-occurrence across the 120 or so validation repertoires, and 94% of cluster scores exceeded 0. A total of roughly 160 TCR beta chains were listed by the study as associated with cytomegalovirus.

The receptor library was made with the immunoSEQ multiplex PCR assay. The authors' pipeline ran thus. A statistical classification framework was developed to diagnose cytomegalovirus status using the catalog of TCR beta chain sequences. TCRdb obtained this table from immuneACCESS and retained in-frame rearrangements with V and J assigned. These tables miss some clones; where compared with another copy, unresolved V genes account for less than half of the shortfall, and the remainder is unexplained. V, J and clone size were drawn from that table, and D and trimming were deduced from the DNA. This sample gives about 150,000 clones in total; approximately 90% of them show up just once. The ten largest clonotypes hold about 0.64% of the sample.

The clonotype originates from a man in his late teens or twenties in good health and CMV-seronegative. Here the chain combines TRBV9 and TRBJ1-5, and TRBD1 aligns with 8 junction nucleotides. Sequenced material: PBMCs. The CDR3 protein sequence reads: CASSGGTGHQPQHF. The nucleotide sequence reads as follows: TGTGCCAGCAGCGGAGGGACAGGCCATCAGCCCCAGCATTTT.